This T cell receptor beta chain was recovered during a study of cytomegalovirus exposure and HLA in healthy donors. Study overall: A subsequent analysis stated that the roughly 130 validation repertoires were run on the same platform as the approximately 710 first-cohort repertoires. Study findings and constraints: It was reported that the classifier diagnosed cytomegalovirus status with high specificity and sensitivity in both the original and validation cohorts.

A remark on this clone: Its antigen is unknown.

Sequenced by immunoSEQ multiplex PCR; TCRdb stores in-frame clones only, minus some. There are roughly 80,000 clones in the sample; nearly 95% occur only once, and around 2.1% lies in the top ten. Donors were drawn from the approximately 110-subject validation cohort, separate from the roughly 670-subject first cohort. Germline CDR1 reads MNHEY; CDR2 reads SVGAGI. V trimming: 8 bases; J trimming: 2 bases; junction bases outside the gene matches: 8. The CDR3 extends over 15 amino acids. The chain links TRBV6-5 to TRBJ2-1, with 8 bases identical to TRBD1. The sequence came from a woman between 18 and 30 years old in good health and CMV-seronegative. The sequenced material came from PBMCs. This CDR3 reads CASHRTGRAYNEQFF. Written as DNA, the CDR3 is TGTGCCAGCCACAGGACAGGGAGAGCCTACAATGAGCAGTTCTTC.